Following are 20 T cell receptor beta chains from one sample sequenced in a study of shared clonotypes between healthy human individuals. Here immunoSEQ multiplex PCR was the method, and the copy in TCRdb shows in-frame clones only, minus some. The repertoire holds about 580,000 clones, with roughly 98% as singletons. Selected positively for CCR7 and CD45RO-negative, naive CD8 cells excluded terminally differentiated effector memory CD45RA+ cells. The sample consisted of naive CD8+ T cells sorted from blood. These receptors were collected from a man aged 30-40 years in good health.

The chain uses TRBV5-1 and TRBJ1-1; D may be TRBD1 (5 bases). Deletions cut 3 bases from V and 1 base from J, with 13 bases between. This CDR3 spans 15 amino acids. Germline assignment: CDR1 SGHRS and CDR2 YFSETQ. The CDR3 DNA sequence: TGCGCCAGCAGCTCGAGGTCAGGACAGAACACTGAAGCTTTCTTT. It codes for CASSSRSGQNTEAFF. The full variable domain, completed using reference TRBV5-1 and TRBJ1-1, is KAGVTQTPRYLIKTRGQQVTLSCSPISGHRSVSWYQQTPGQGLQFLFEYFSETQRNKGNFPGRFSGRQFSNSRSEMNVSTLELGDSALYLCASSSRSGQNTEAFFGQGTRLTVV.

The V and J genes are TRBV27 and TRBJ2-5; D is undetermined. Per the germline V gene, CDR1 is MNHEY and CDR2 is SMNVEV (reference sequence). Trimming took off 2 bases at V and 5 bases at J, with 12 bases between the two ends. This CDR3 spans 14 amino acids. The CDR3 DNA reads as TGTGCCAGCAGTTTAGCCGGGTCGGAGGAGACCCAGTACTTC. Protein: CASSLAGSEETQYF.

The chain employs TRBV27 and TRBJ1-4; 9 positions match TRBD1. The J segment lost 6 bases and the V segment lost 8 bases, leaving 7 bases of the junction unmatched. The CDR3 has 14 amino acids. The germline V gene encodes CDR1 MNHEY and CDR2 SMNVEV (reference sequence). The CDR3 sequence: CASGVWDRDEKLFF. The CDR3 DNA sequence: TGTGCCAGCGGAGTCTGGGACAGGGATGAAAAACTGTTTTTT.

J is TRBJ2-7 and V is TRBV13, with 11 bases aligning to TRBD2. CDR1 is PRHDT and CDR2 is FYEKMQ in the germline V gene (reference sequence). The CDR3 runs 13 residues. Trimming cost V 7 bases and J 7 bases; bases outside gene matches: 6. The CDR3 DNA is TGTGCCAGCACCCGACTAGCGGGGTCTGAGCAGTACTTC. Translation: CASTRLAGSEQYF.

The chain couples TRBV29-1 to TRBJ1-2; D gene ambiguous. The CDR3 contains 14 residues. Germline values: CDR1 SQVTM, CDR2 ANQGSEA. The V gene lost 3 bases and the J gene lost 2 bases, with 13 bases spanning the gap. In DNA form, the CDR3 reads TGCAGCGTTGATGAACCGGGCCCCAACTATGGCTACACCTTC. It translates to CSVDEPGPNYGYTF. The whole variable domain, remainder taken from reference TRBV29-1 and TRBJ1-2, is SAVISQKPSRDICQRGTSLTIQCQVDSQVTMMFWYRQQPGQSLTLIATANQGSEATYESGFVIDKFPISRPNLTFSTLTVSNMSPEDSSIYLCSVDEPGPNYGYTFGSGTRLTVV.

This clone was counted only a few times. The genes are TRBV10-2 and TRBJ2-7, with D uncertain. This CDR3 is 13 amino acids long. Germline V gives CDR1 WSHSY, CDR2 SAAADI. V was pared by 3 bases and J by 0 bases, with 6 bases between. CDR3 nucleotides: TGCGCCAGCAGTGACCAGAGCTCCTACGAGCAGTACTTC. This encodes CASSDQSSYEQYF.

V gene TRBV15 combines with J gene TRBJ2-7; D gene uncertain. Deletions cut 0 bases from V and 0 bases from J, with 6 bases between. CDR1 and CDR2 from the germline V gene are LNHNV and YYDKDF (reference sequence). CDR3 size: 14 residues. In DNA, the CDR3 is TGTGCCACCAGCAGAGACGGGCCCTCCTACGAGCAGTACTTC. Amino acid sequence: CATSRDGPSYEQYF.

The V call is TRBV9, the J call TRBJ2-4, with unresolved D. Trimming took off 0 bases at V and 0 bases at J, with 7 bases between the two ends. This CDR3 contains 15 residues. Germline-derived CDR1 and CDR2 are SGDLS and YYNGEE. The CDR3, as DNA: TGTGCCAGCAGCGTAGGACTCCAAGCCAAAAACATTCAGTACTTC. It is translated as CASSVGLQAKNIQYF.

The chain links TRBV19 to TRBJ2-7; TRBD1 might be the D (6 bases). CDR1 is LNHDA and CDR2 is SQIVND in the germline V gene (reference sequence). CDR3 length equals 14 residues. Trimming pared 4 bases from V and 5 bases from J, leaving 15 bases between. The CDR3 protein is CASSTTGYGDEQYF. CDR3 coding DNA: TGTGCCAGTAGTACAACAGGGTATGGCGACGAGCAGTACTTC.

The gene calls are TRBV11-2 and TRBJ1-5; 8 bases are shared with TRBD1. The CDR3 length is 14 residues. V was clipped by 5 bases and J by 1 base; unmatched bases: 1. From germline, CDR1 is SGHAT and CDR2 FQNNGV. As DNA, the CDR3 is TGTGCCAGCAGCACAGGGGGGAGCAATCAGCCCCAGCATTTT. It specifies CASSTGGSNQPQHF.

The chain recombines TRBV28 with TRBJ1-1; D gene ambiguous. CDR3 length: 16 amino acids. V shed 3 bases and J shed 0 bases, with 14 bases lying between them. Germline V lookup: CDR1 MDHEN, CDR2 SYDVKM. Here the CDR3 DNA reads TGTGCCAGCAGTTTCAAACCGTCATCCATGAACACTGAAGCTTTCTTT. Protein: CASSFKPSSMNTEAFF.

The chain couples TRBV5-4 to TRBJ2-7; no clear D. The CDR3 has 11 residues. From germline, CDR1 is SGHNT and CDR2 YYREEE (reference sequence). V was clipped by 4 bases and J by 6 bases, with 8 bases between them. For the CDR3, the DNA is TGTGCCAGCAGCAGCTACAGCGAGCAGTACTTC. Its protein is CASSSYSEQYF.

The chain uses TRBV13 and TRBJ2-3; possibly TRBD1 or TRBD2 for D (6 bases each). The CDR3 is made up of 15 amino acids. The germline V gene encodes CDR1 PRHDT and CDR2 FYEKMQ (reference sequence). The V end lost 3 bases, the J end lost 0 bases, and 10 bases lay between the germline ends. The CDR3 sequence: CASSLGGHSTDTQYF. CDR3 DNA: TGTGCCAGCAGCTTGGGGGGACACAGCACAGATACGCAGTATTTT.

V and J are TRBV7-8 and TRBJ2-5, with D perhaps matching TRBD1 or TRBD2 (5 bases each). The germline V gene has CDR1 SGHVS and CDR2 FQNEAQ. The germline V and J ends were trimmed by 5 bases and 2 bases, with 12 bases remaining between them. The CDR3 spans 14 residues. Here the CDR3 reads CASSRDPQQETQYF. The CDR3 DNA reads as TGTGCCAGCAGCCGGGACCCCCAGCAAGAGACCCAGTACTTC.

This clone was counted once. The genes are TRBV5-1 and TRBJ2-1, with 8 bases fitting TRBD1. CDR3 length: 17 residues. The V gene end was trimmed by 4 bases and the J gene end by 0 bases; junction bases not matched to a gene: 9. Germline CDR1 and CDR2: SGHRS and YFSETQ. The CDR3 sequence is CASSHGQGTSSYNEQFF. The DNA for the CDR3 is TGCGCCAGCAGCCATGGACAGGGCACGAGCTCCTACAATGAGCAGTTCTTC.

CDR3 nucleotides: TGCGCCAGCAGTGAGTCCTTTGGGGGTGGCTACACCTTC. It encodes CASSESFGGGYTF. J is TRBJ1-2 and V is TRBV10-1; D possibly corresponds to TRBD1 (5 bases). The CDR3 totals 13 residues. Germline CDR1 and CDR2: WNHNN and SYGVQD (reference sequence). V was cut by 0 bases and J by 7 bases, with 9 bases left in between.

J is TRBJ2-7 and V is TRBV6-6, with 9 bases aligning to TRBD2. Trimming cost V 5 bases and J 5 bases; bases outside gene matches: 1. Germline V gives CDR1 MNHNY, CDR2 SVGAGI (reference sequence). The CDR3 contains 12 residues. The CDR3 nucleotides read TGTGCCAGCAGTCCTAGCGGGAACGAGCAGTACTTC. Its translation: CASSPSGNEQYF.

The genes are TRBV30 and TRBJ2-3, with 10 bases identical to TRBD2. Germline assignment: CDR1 GTSNPN and CDR2 SVGIG (reference sequence). The J segment lost 1 base and the V segment lost 0 bases, leaving 4 bases of the junction unmatched. CDR3 length: 16 amino acids. The CDR3 here is CAWSVGTSGGTDTQYF. CDR3 DNA sequence: TGTGCCTGGAGTGTTGGAACTAGCGGGGGCACAGATACGCAGTATTTT.

The gene calls are TRBV10-1 and TRBJ2-7; the D gene is possibly TRBD2 (5 bases). Germline-derived CDR1 and CDR2 are WNHNN and SYGVQD (reference sequence). This CDR3 comprises 15 residues. Trimming stripped 2 bases from V and 5 bases from J, with 16 bases between. This CDR3 reads CASSERQTRVHEQYF. The CDR3 DNA is TGCGCCAGCAGTGAGCGGCAGACGCGGGTCCACGAGCAGTACTTC.

The gene calls are TRBV7-9 and TRBJ2-2; possibly TRBD1 for D (6 bases). This CDR3 comprises 16 residues. Germline V gene lookup returns CDR1 SEHNR and CDR2 FQNEAQ (reference sequence). Trimming stripped 7 bases from V and 2 bases from J, with 17 bases between. The CDR3 sequence is CASTLTGALNTGELFF. For the CDR3, the DNA is TGTGCCAGCACATTGACAGGAGCACTCAACACCGGGGAGCTGTTTTTT.